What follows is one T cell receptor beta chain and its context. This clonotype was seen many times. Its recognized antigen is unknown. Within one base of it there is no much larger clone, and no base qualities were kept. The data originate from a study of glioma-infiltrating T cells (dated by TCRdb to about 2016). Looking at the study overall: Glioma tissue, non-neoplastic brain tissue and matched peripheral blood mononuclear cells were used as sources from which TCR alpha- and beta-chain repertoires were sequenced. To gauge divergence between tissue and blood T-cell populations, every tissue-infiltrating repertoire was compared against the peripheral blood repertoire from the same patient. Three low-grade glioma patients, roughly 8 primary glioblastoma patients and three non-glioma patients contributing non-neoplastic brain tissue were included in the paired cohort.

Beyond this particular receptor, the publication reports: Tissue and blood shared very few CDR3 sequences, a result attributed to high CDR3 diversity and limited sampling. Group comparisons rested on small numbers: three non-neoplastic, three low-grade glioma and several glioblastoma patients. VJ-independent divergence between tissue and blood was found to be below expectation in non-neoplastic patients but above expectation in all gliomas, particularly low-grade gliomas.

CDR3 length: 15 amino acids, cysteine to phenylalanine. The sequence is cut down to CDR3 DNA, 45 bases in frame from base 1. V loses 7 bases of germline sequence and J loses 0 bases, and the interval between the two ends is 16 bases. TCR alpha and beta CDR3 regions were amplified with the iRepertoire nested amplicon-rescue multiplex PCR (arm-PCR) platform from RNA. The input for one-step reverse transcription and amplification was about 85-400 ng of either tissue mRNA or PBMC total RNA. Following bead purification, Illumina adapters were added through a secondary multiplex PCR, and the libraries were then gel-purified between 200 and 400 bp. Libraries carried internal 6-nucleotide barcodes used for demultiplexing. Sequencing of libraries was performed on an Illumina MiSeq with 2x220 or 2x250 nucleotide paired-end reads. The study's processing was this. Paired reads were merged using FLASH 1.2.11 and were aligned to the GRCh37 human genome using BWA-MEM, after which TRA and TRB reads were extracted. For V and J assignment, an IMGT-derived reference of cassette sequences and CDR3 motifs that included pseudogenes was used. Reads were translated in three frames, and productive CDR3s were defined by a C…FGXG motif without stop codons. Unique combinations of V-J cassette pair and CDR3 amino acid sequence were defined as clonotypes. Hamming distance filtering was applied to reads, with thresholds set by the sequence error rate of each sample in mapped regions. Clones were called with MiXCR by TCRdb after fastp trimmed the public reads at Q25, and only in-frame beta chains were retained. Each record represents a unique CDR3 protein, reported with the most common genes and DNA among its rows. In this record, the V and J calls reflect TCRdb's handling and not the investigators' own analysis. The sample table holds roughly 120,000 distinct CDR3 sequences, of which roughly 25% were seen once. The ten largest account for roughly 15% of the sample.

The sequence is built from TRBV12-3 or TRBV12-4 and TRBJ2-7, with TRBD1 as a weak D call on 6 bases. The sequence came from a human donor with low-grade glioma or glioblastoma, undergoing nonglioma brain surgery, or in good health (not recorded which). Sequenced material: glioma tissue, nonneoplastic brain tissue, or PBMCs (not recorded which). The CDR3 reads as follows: CASTLGQGLSYEQYF. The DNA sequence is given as TGTGCCAGCACCCTGGGCCAGGGGCTCTCCTACGAGCAGTACTTC.